The T cell receptor (beta chain) described here comes from a study of blood T cells in healthy people across ages. Findings and caveats of the study: Diversity estimates drawn from one million T cells were deemed underestimates.

A second PCR, run for about 6 to 12 cycles, used a sample-barcoded 5' primer plus a J-beta primer mix. TCRdb passed the 5' RACE reads through MiXCR, listing each CDR3 protein once. The sample shows about 1 million distinct CDR3 sequences, roughly 45% of them seen only once. This CDR3 spans 16 amino acids. V gave up 0 bases and J gave up 0 bases, with 12 bases separating them. Germline V lookup: CDR1 PRHDT, CDR2 FYEKMQ (reference sequence). Comments on this clonotype: Its cognate antigen is unknown.

Healthy Caucasians from Russia aged about 6 to 95 served as donors. For every donor, a draw yielded roughly 9.3 milliliters of peripheral blood. This sequence joins TRBV13 and TRBJ2-7; a possible D gene is TRBD2 (6 bases). What was sequenced was blood. The TCR originated in a woman in her sixties or seventies in good health. CDR3 coding DNA: TGTGCCAGCAGCTTAGGCGCTAGCGACAGCTCCTACGAGCAGTACTTC. This gives the protein CASSLGASDSSYEQYF.